This passage covers 27 T cell receptor beta chains from one sample sequenced in a study of shared clonotypes between healthy human individuals. Measured with immunoSEQ multiplex PCR; TCRdb has only the in-frame clones, and not every one. Among fewer than 650,000 clones listed, 76% were seen once. Source material: PBMCs. All receptors derive from a woman aged 40 to 50 in good health. Some clones in this sample may be carry-over from other donors' samples.

The genes are TRBV18 and TRBJ2-1, with D possibly TRBD1 on 5 matching bases. This CDR3 has 16 residues. V lost 5 bases and J lost 5, with 19 bases in between. Germline V CDR1 and CDR2: KGHSH, LQKENI. The CDR3 DNA reads TGTGCCAGCTCAACGACAGTGGCCTCACCGAACAATGAGCAGTTCTTC. It is translated as CASSTTVASPNNEQFF. The entire variable domain, with the rest obtained from reference TRBV18 and TRBJ2-1, is as follows: NAGVMQNPRHLVRRRGQEARLRCSPMKGHSHVYWYRQLPEEGLKFMVYLQKENIIDESGMPKERFSAEFPKEGPSILRIQQVVRGDSAAYFCASSTTVASPNNEQFFGPGTRLTVL.

The J gene is TRBJ1-2, the V gene TRBV2, with 7 bases aligning to TRBD1. Germline V gives CDR1 SNHLY, CDR2 FYNNEI. This CDR3 has 13 residues. J was trimmed by 4 bases and V by 6 bases; bases with no gene match: 5. For the CDR3, the DNA is TGTGCCAGCAGAGATGACAGGGCCTATGGCTACACCTTC. Residues: CASRDDRAYGYTF.

This chain links TRBV19 with TRBJ2-5, with D perhaps assigned TRBD1 or TRBD2 (5 bases each). The V gene lost 5 bases and the J gene lost 5 bases, with 15 bases spanning the gap. In germline, CDR1 is LNHDA, CDR2 SQIVND (reference sequence). This CDR3 region has 14 residues. Here the CDR3 DNA reads TGTGCCAGTAGTTGGGCGGCCGAGGGGGAGACCCAGTACTTC. As protein: CASSWAAEGETQYF.

The chain joins TRBV5-1 to TRBJ1-4; D not certain. The germline V gene has CDR1 SGHRS and CDR2 YFSETQ. This CDR3 is 15 amino acids long. Deletions cut 4 bases from V and 5 bases from J, with 15 bases between. In DNA, the CDR3 is TGCGCCAGCAGCCTCAGTGATGCGAGGAATGAAAAACTGTTTTTT. It translates to CASSLSDARNEKLFF. Full variable domain (missing parts from reference TRBV5-1 and TRBJ1-4): KAGVTQTPRYLIKTRGQQVTLSCSPISGHRSVSWYQQTPGQGLQFLFEYFSETQRNKGNFPGRFSGRQFSNSRSEMNVSTLELGDSALYLCASSLSDARNEKLFFGSGTQLSVL.

The chain combines TRBV18 with TRBJ2-3, with a weak D call TRBD1 (5 bases). In germline, CDR1 is KGHSH, CDR2 LQKENI. Trimming pared 8 bases from V and 2 bases from J, leaving 11 bases between. The CDR3 runs 13 residues. CDR3 protein: CASHGRDTDTQYF. CDR3 DNA: TGTGCCAGCCACGGCAGGGACACAGATACGCAGTATTTT.

This clone showed up just a few times. The V call is TRBV7-8, the J call TRBJ2-3; D is perhaps TRBD1 or TRBD2 (6 bases each). Trimming removed 5 bases from V and 3 bases from J, with 21 bases in between. Looked up from germline, CDR1 is SGHVS and CDR2 is FQNEAQ. This CDR3 is built from 17 residues. CDR3 sequence: CASSRLAGTKQTDTQYF. In nucleotides, the CDR3 is TGTGCCAGCAGCCGATTGGCGGGGACAAAACAAACAGATACGCAGTATTTT.

This clone was detected once. The chain employs TRBV5-4 and TRBJ2-3, with a weak D call TRBD2 (5 bases). The CDR3 runs 16 residues. The germline V gene encodes CDR1 SGHNT and CDR2 YYREEE (reference sequence). The ends were cut back, 5 bases at V and 0 bases at J, with 16 bases in the middle. CDR3 residues: CASRAAERFSTDTQYF. The CDR3 DNA reads as TGTGCCAGCAGGGCAGCGGAGCGTTTCAGCACAGATACGCAGTATTTT.

This chain connects TRBV30 to TRBJ2-5; 10 bases match TRBD1. V shed 0 bases, J shed 4 bases, and the junction held 2 bases outside the gene matches. The V gene's germline CDR1 is GTSNPN and CDR2 SVGIG (reference sequence). The CDR3 is 14 residues long. CDR3 nucleotide sequence: TGTGCCTGGAGTGTTGGGACAGGGGCAGAGACCCAGTACTTC. Translating gives CAWSVGTGAETQYF.

J is TRBJ2-1 and V is TRBV4-2; the match to TRBD2 covers 8 bases. V shed 2 bases and J 4 bases; nucleotides not matched to a gene: 13. Germline V gene sequence: CDR1 LGHNA, CDR2 YNFKEQ. This CDR3 comprises 18 residues. Here the CDR3 reads CASSQSNTGTRTYNEQFF. CDR3 bases: TGTGCCAGCAGCCAATCCAATACCGGGACTAGAACTTACAATGAGCAGTTCTTC.

This clone was counted once. V gene TRBV5-6 combines with J gene TRBJ2-1; TRBD2 matches 7 bases. Trimming removed 4 bases from V and 3 bases from J; junction bases left unmatched: 4. The CDR3 length is 14 residues. Per the germline V gene, CDR1 is SGHDT and CDR2 is YYEEEE. CDR3 residues: CASSVPSGYNEQFF. In DNA form, the CDR3 reads TGTGCCAGCAGCGTACCTAGCGGCTACAATGAGCAGTTCTTC.

The chain uses TRBV7-9 and TRBJ1-5, with TRBD1 as a possible D gene (6 bases). This CDR3 region has 16 residues. CDR1 is SEHNR and CDR2 is FQNEAQ in the germline V gene (reference sequence). Trimming pared 5 bases from V and 3 bases from J, leaving 17 bases between. The CDR3 reads CASSPETGLLNQPQHF. DNA of the CDR3: TGTGCCAGCAGCCCGGAGACAGGACTTCTCAATCAGCCCCAGCATTTT.

The chain recombines TRBV14 with TRBJ2-6, with 7 positions matching TRBD1. CDR1 SGHDN and CDR2 FVKESK come from the germline V gene. Trimming at V came to 0 bases and at J to 0 bases, leaving 11 bases not matched to a gene. This CDR3 is built from 20 residues. The CDR3 bases are TGTGCCAGCAGCCAAGACTTTACCGGGACAGCAAGCTCTGGGGCCAACGTCCTGACTTTC. Encoded protein: CASSQDFTGTASSGANVLTF.

The chain is built from TRBV5-6 and TRBJ1-3, with 9 bases that match TRBD1. The CDR3 runs 17 residues. Trimming at V came to 0 bases and at J to 1 base, leaving 5 bases not matched to a gene. The germline V gene has CDR1 SGHDT and CDR2 YYEEEE. Here the CDR3 reads CASSLVGQGGSGNTIYF. DNA for the CDR3: TGTGCCAGCAGCTTGGTGGGACAGGGTGGATCTGGAAACACCATATATTTT.

The chain links TRBV6-4 to TRBJ2-5; 15 bases line up with TRBD2. J lost 4 bases, V lost 7 bases, and 4 bases had no gene match. Germline V gene sequence: CDR1 MRHNA, CDR2 SNTAGT. This CDR3 contains 15 residues. The CDR3, as DNA: TGTGCCAGCATTAGGACTAGCGGGAGGGCAGAGACCCAGTACTTC. Translating it yields CASIRTSGRAETQYF.

The chain couples TRBV11-2 to TRBJ2-4, with D tentatively TRBD1 or TRBD2 (5 bases each). The germline V gene encodes CDR1 SGHAT and CDR2 FQNNGV. V lost 0 bases and J lost 12, with 9 bases in between. The CDR3 has 12 residues. CDR3 protein: CASSLERGAQYF. The CDR3 bases are TGTGCCAGCAGCTTAGAGAGGGGCGCTCAGTACTTC.

V is TRBV25-1 and J is TRBJ2-7, with a possible D match to TRBD2 (6 bases). In germline, CDR1 is MGHDK, CDR2 SYGVNS. This CDR3 contains 14 residues. The V end lost 4 bases, the J end lost 1 base, and 11 bases lay between the germline ends. The CDR3: CASSGERASYEQYF. The CDR3 region has the DNA TGTGCCAGCAGTGGGGAGCGGGCGTCCTACGAGCAGTACTTC.

The V and J genes are TRBV19 and TRBJ2-7; D may correspond to TRBD1 or TRBD2 (5 bases each). The V end lost 4 bases, the J end lost 0 bases, and 10 bases lay between the germline ends. The CDR3 is 14 residues long. Germline assignment: CDR1 LNHDA and CDR2 SQIVND (reference sequence). The CDR3: CASSKGTNSYEQYF. The CDR3 region has the DNA TGTGCCAGTAGTAAGGGGACGAACTCCTACGAGCAGTACTTC. The full variable domain, rest sourced from reference TRBV19 and TRBJ2-7, is DGGITQSPKYLFRKEGQNVTLSCEQNLNHDAMYWYRQDPGQGLRLIYYSQIVNDFQKGDIAEGYSVSREKKESFPLTVTSAQKNPTAFYLCASSKGTNSYEQYFGPGTRLTVT.

The CDR3: CASSRTPPHNEQFF. The CDR3 DNA follows: TGTGCCAGCAGCCGGACTCCGCCCCACAATGAGCAGTTCTTC. The rearrangement joins TRBV11-2 to TRBJ2-1; possibly TRBD2 for D (5 bases). The CDR3 has 14 amino acids. Trimming took off 5 bases at V and 5 bases at J, with 13 bases between the two ends. Germline V gene sequence: CDR1 SGHAT, CDR2 FQNNGV. Together with reference TRBV11-2 and TRBJ2-1, the CDR3 gives the full variable domain: EAGVAQSPRYKIIEKRQSVAFWCNPISGHATLYWYQQILGQGPKLLIQFQNNGVVDDSQLPKDRFSAERLKGVDSTLKIQPAKLEDSAVYLCASSRTPPHNEQFFGPGTRLTVL.

This chain connects TRBV6-1 to TRBJ2-7; D possibly corresponds to TRBD2 (5 bases). CDR3 length: 14 residues. Germline-derived CDR1 and CDR2 are MNHNS and SASEGT. V was cut by 4 bases and J by 2 bases, with 12 bases left in between. The CDR3 reads CASSGRVGPYEQYF. In nucleotides, the CDR3 is TGTGCCAGCAGTGGGCGGGTCGGTCCCTACGAGCAGTACTTC.

This chain connects TRBV9 to TRBJ2-2; 10 bases map to TRBD1. With 4 bases clipped from V and 6 bases from J, the junction kept 6 bases outside the gene matches. This CDR3 is built from 15 residues. Germline assignment: CDR1 SGDLS and CDR2 YYNGEE. The CDR3 bases are TGTGCCAGCAGCATAGGGACAGGGGCGGCCGGGGAGCTGTTTTTT. This sequence encodes CASSIGTGAAGELFF.

Worth noting for this clone: A single base separates this from a much larger clone, so it may be a read error. The chain combines TRBV19 with TRBJ1-1, with D possibly matching TRBD1 (5 bases). The CDR3 has 14 amino acids. The germline gives CDR1 LNHDA, CDR2 SQIVND (reference sequence). Trimming shortened V by 4 bases and J by 0 bases, and 9 bases separated the two germline ends. CDR3 in DNA: TGTGCCAGTAGTACCCCAGGGATGAACACTGAAGCTTTCTTT. Translating it yields CASSTPGMNTEAFF.

The count of this clone is one. V is TRBV2 and J is TRBJ2-3; D gene unclear. The CDR3 totals 11 residues. Germline V gene sequence: CDR1 SNHLY, CDR2 FYNNEI. Trimming pared 3 bases from V and 8 bases from J, leaving 6 bases between. DNA for the CDR3: TGTGCCAGCAGTGAGGAGTTTACGCAGTATTTT. Its protein product is CASSEEFTQYF.

This clone was seen at least ten times. V and J are TRBV7-2 and TRBJ2-3; TRBD2 matches 8 bases. The CDR3 length is 15 residues. J lost 2 bases, V lost 0 bases, and 1 base had no gene match. Germline CDR1 and CDR2: SGHTA and FQGNSA. CDR3 coding DNA: TGTGCCAGCAGCTTAGCAGCGGGAGTCACAGATACGCAGTATTTT. Its translation is CASSLAAGVTDTQYF. Based on the CDR3 plus reference TRBV7-2 and TRBJ2-3, the full variable domain is GAGVSQSPSNKVTEKGKDVELRCDPISGHTALYWYRQSLGQGLEFLIYFQGNSAPDKSGLPSDRFSAERTGGSVSTLTIQRTQQEDSAVYLCASSLAAGVTDTQYFGPGTRLTVL.

This rearrangement joins TRBV28 to TRBJ2-3, with D uncertain. The germline gives CDR1 MDHEN, CDR2 SYDVKM. V gave up 6 bases and J gave up 2 bases, with 12 bases separating them. CDR3 length: 14 residues. The chain's CDR3 is CASRSGGPTDTQYF. CDR3 nucleotide sequence: TGTGCCAGCAGATCCGGTGGGCCCACAGATACGCAGTATTTT.

This chain uses TRBV28 with TRBJ2-4; 9 nucleotides match TRBD1. Unmatched junction bases numbered 12, after V lost 3 bases and J lost 6 bases. In germline, CDR1 is MDHEN, CDR2 SYDVKM. The CDR3 sequence is 17 residues long. DNA for the CDR3: TGTGCCAGCAGTTTGGGGGTCGGGGACAGGGCTGGAAACATTCAGTACTTC. Translated: CASSLGVGDRAGNIQYF.

The V call is TRBV2, the J call TRBJ1-5; D remains unclear. The CDR3 has 13 amino acids. The V gene's germline CDR1 is SNHLY and CDR2 FYNNEI. The ends were cut back, 6 bases at V and 6 bases at J, with 12 bases in the middle. The CDR3 DNA follows: TGTGCCAGCAGCCAAAATTACCGTCAGCCCCAGCATTTT. Translated: CASSQNYRQPQHF.

In its sample, this clone was seen many times. The chain has TRBV5-8 and TRBJ1-1; D remains unclear. The ends were cut back, 6 bases at V and 0 bases at J, with 6 bases in the middle. Germline CDR1 and CDR2: SGHTS and YDEGEE. This CDR3 is built from 12 residues. CDR3 in amino acids: CASITLNTEAFF. The CDR3 DNA is TGTGCCAGCATCACCTTGAACACTGAAGCTTTCTTT.